These 21 T cell receptor beta chains were sequenced from one sample in a study of blood T cell repertoires in COVID-19. The repertoire was sequenced with immunoSEQ multiplex PCR; TCRdb's copy has only in-frame clones and lacks some. The table records roughly 65,000 clones, roughly 79% of them present only once. The sequenced sample consisted of peripheral blood. All receptors derive from a man aged 60 to 75 with acute or convalescent COVID-19.

The chain links TRBV5-8 to TRBJ1-5; 9 nucleotides agree with TRBD1. The germline V gene encodes CDR1 SGHTS and CDR2 YDEGEE. V was pared by 5 bases and J by 7 bases, with 10 bases of the junction left unmatched. This CDR3 has 15 amino acids. CDR3 DNA: TGTGCCAGCAGTACGACACAGGGGGCAATCCAGCCCCAGCATTTT. Its translation is CASSTTQGAIQPQHF.

V gene TRBV27 combines with J gene TRBJ1-2, with a possible D match to TRBD1 (5 bases). The CDR3 is 16 residues long. V dropped 5 bases and J dropped 8 bases, with 24 bases sitting between them. CDR1 and CDR2 (germline): MNHEY, SMNVEV (reference sequence). CDR3 DNA: TGTGCCAGCAGTCCCCCCCTGGGGCGGAGCTCGGACGGCTACACCTTC. It translates to CASSPPLGRSSDGYTF.

The chain employs TRBV14 and TRBJ2-7; 9 nucleotides agree with TRBD1. The V gene end was trimmed by 4 bases and the J gene end by 0 bases; junction bases not matched to a gene: 16. The germline V gene encodes CDR1 SGHDN and CDR2 FVKESK. This CDR3 is 19 amino acids long. The CDR3 DNA reads TGTGCCAGCAGCCTGACGTTCTCTCCGGGACAGGGAGTCTCCTACGAGCAGTACTTC. Amino acid sequence: CASSLTFSPGQGVSYEQYF.

This chain uses TRBV15 with TRBJ1-1; 8 nucleotides agree with TRBD1. V lost 2 bases, J lost 7 bases, and 9 bases stayed unmatched. CDR1 is LNHNV and CDR2 is YYDKDF in the germline V gene (reference sequence). This CDR3 has 15 amino acids. The CDR3 region is CATSRSPTGEDEAFF. CDR3 DNA sequence: TGTGCCACCAGCAGATCCCCGACAGGGGAGGATGAAGCTTTCTTT.

The chain carries TRBV6-1 and TRBJ1-6; a weak D match, TRBD1 (6 bases). CDR3 length equals 15 residues. Trimming removed 2 bases from V and 8 bases from J, with 13 bases in between. CDR1 and CDR2 from the germline V gene are MNHNS and SASEGT. The chain's CDR3 is CASSETGSVYSPLHF. For the CDR3, the DNA is TGTGCCAGCAGTGAAACAGGGTCGGTGTATTCACCCCTCCACTTT.

The chain carries TRBV7-2 and TRBJ1-1; the D is unclear. Deletions cut 5 bases from V and 10 bases from J, with 14 bases between. Germline-derived CDR1 and CDR2 are SGHTA and FQGNSA. This CDR3 spans 12 amino acids. The CDR3 nucleotides read TGTGCCAGCAGCGCTCGCGGGGTTGTAGCTTTCTTT. This encodes CASSARGVVAFF.

This clone was counted between two and nine times. The chain has TRBV29-1 and TRBJ1-3, with D tentatively TRBD1 (5 bases). CDR3 length equals 14 residues. V was clipped by 7 bases and J by 2 bases, with 15 bases between them. Germline-derived CDR1 and CDR2 are SQVTM and ANQGSEA. CDR3 amino acids: CSASRGGTGNTIYF. The CDR3 nucleotides read TGCAGCGCATCAAGGGGAGGGACTGGAAACACCATATATTTT.

The V and J genes are TRBV4-1 and TRBJ2-1; TRBD2 aligns across 12 bases. The junction had 11 bases not matched to a gene; V was cut back by 1 base and J by 4 bases. The CDR3 is 19 residues long. The V gene's germline CDR1 is MGHRA and CDR2 YSYEKL. The CDR3 nucleotides read TGCGCCAGCAGCCAAGCAGGCGCTAGCGGGGGGGCTAGTTACAATGAGCAGTTCTTC. It specifies CASSQAGASGGASYNEQFF.

CDR3 coding DNA: TGTGCCAGCAGTTACTCGAGTAGGGGACAAGCCTACGAGCAGTACTTC. Its translation is CASSYSSRGQAYEQYF. The gene calls are TRBV6-6 and TRBJ2-7, with D maybe TRBD1 (6 bases). The germline gives CDR1 MNHNY, CDR2 SVGAGI (reference sequence). V shed 0 bases and J shed 2 bases, with 14 bases lying between them. This CDR3 has 16 residues.

This clone has just one count. The chain has TRBV11-2 and TRBJ2-3; D is possibly TRBD2 (6 bases). Germline V gives CDR1 SGHAT, CDR2 FQNNGV. There are 16 residues in the CDR3. V was pared by 5 bases and J by 0 bases, with 15 bases between. In DNA form, the CDR3 reads TGTGCCAGCAGCATCGGAGGAGGGAGGAGCACAGATACGCAGTATTTT. Translating gives CASSIGGGRSTDTQYF.

This clone has a handful of counts. J is TRBJ1-2 and V is TRBV7-2, with D possibly matching TRBD1 (6 bases). This CDR3 is built from 17 residues. Trimming removed 0 bases at V and 4 bases at J, with 18 bases between. Germline assignment: CDR1 SGHTA and CDR2 FQGNSA. This CDR3 reads CASSLAIGQGTVYGYTF. DNA of the CDR3: TGTGCCAGCAGCTTAGCAATCGGGCAGGGGACCGTCTATGGCTACACCTTC.

The chain is built from TRBV2 and TRBJ1-2; tentatively, D is TRBD1 (5 bases). V dropped 2 bases and J dropped 3 bases, with 7 bases sitting between them. Germline lookup yields CDR1 SNHLY and CDR2 FYNNEI. The CDR3 covers 13 residues. Here the CDR3 DNA reads TGTGCCAGCAGTGAACAAGGGGACTATGGCTACACCTTC. It translates to CASSEQGDYGYTF.

The rearrangement uses TRBV7-8 and TRBJ1-2, with 8 bases fitting TRBD1. V shed 1 base and J 4 bases; nucleotides not matched to a gene: 2. The germline V gene has CDR1 SGHVS and CDR2 FQNEAQ. The CDR3 has 14 amino acids. CDR3 residues: CASSLGTGGYGYTF. CDR3 DNA sequence: TGTGCCAGCAGCTTAGGAACAGGGGGCTATGGCTACACCTTC.

V is TRBV5-5 and J is TRBJ1-3; 7 nucleotides line up with TRBD1. CDR3 length: 15 residues. Trimming cost V 4 bases and J 0 bases; bases outside gene matches: 4. The germline gives CDR1 SGHKS, CDR2 YYEKEE (reference sequence). CDR3 sequence (DNA): TGTGCCAGCAGCCTGGACAGGAGCTCTGGAAACACCATATATTTT. This gives the protein CASSLDRSSGNTIYF.

This rearrangement joins TRBV5-5 to TRBJ2-3; TRBD1 might be the D (7 bases). V was trimmed by 2 bases and J by 2 bases, leaving 15 bases between them. This CDR3 has 16 residues. CDR1 SGHKS and CDR2 YYEKEE come from the germline V gene (reference sequence). CDR3 DNA sequence: TGTGCCAGCAGCTTAAGGAGGGACAGCGCCACAGATACGCAGTATTTT. Translating it yields CASSLRRDSATDTQYF.

The rearrangement joins TRBV7-8 to TRBJ1-3; 7 bases agree with TRBD1. The CDR3 is 16 residues long. V shed 5 bases and J 2 bases; nucleotides not matched to a gene: 9. Germline loops: CDR1 SGHVS, CDR2 FQNEAQ. The CDR3 sequence: CASSPSPTGTGNTIYF. The CDR3, as DNA: TGTGCCAGCAGCCCATCCCCGACAGGGACTGGAAACACCATATATTTT.

The chain uses TRBV9 and TRBJ2-7; TRBD1 aligns across 9 bases. The J segment lost 3 bases and the V segment lost 3 bases, leaving 4 bases of the junction unmatched. The CDR3 runs to 14 residues. Looked up from germline, CDR1 is SGDLS and CDR2 is YYNGEE. Written as DNA, the CDR3 is TGTGCCAGCAGCGAGACAGGGGGAGGCTACGAGCAGTACTTC. Its protein is CASSETGGGYEQYF.

The gene calls are TRBV11-3 and TRBJ2-1; D may be TRBD1 (5 bases). Trimming stripped 6 bases from V and 1 base from J, with 10 bases between. Germline CDR1 is SGHNT and CDR2 is YENEEA. The CDR3 consists of 14 residues. As DNA, the CDR3 is TGTGCCAGCAGTCGTAGGGGTTCCTACAATGAGCAGTTCTTC. It yields the protein CASSRRGSYNEQFF.

The chain employs TRBV24-1 and TRBJ1-1; no firm D call. Trimming removed 1 base from V and 12 bases from J, with 11 bases in between. CDR3 length: 12 amino acids. Germline CDR1 KGHDR, CDR2 SFDVKD. The CDR3 loop reads CATSDFGVVPFF. The CDR3 DNA is TGTGCCACCAGTGATTTTGGAGTTGTACCTTTCTTT.

This clone was counted a single time. The V gene is TRBV5-8, the J gene TRBJ1-1; 9 bases match TRBD1. Germline loops: CDR1 SGHTS, CDR2 YDEGEE. J lost 4 bases, V lost 0 bases, and 7 bases had no gene match. The CDR3 totals 16 residues. CDR3 sequence reads: CASSLGTGVVGTEAFF. The CDR3 coding sequence is TGTGCCAGCAGCTTGGGGACAGGGGTGGTGGGCACTGAAGCTTTCTTT.

The rearrangement uses TRBV15 and TRBJ2-2; a weak D match, TRBD2 (5 bases). Germline V gene sequence: CDR1 LNHNV, CDR2 YYDKDF (reference sequence). The CDR3 runs 16 residues. V was shortened by 5 bases and J by 0 bases, with 13 bases between the two germline ends. The CDR3 reads CATSEEDRANTGELFF. Written as DNA, the CDR3 is TGTGCCACCAGCGAGGAGGACCGCGCGAACACCGGGGAGCTGTTTTTT.